These 19 T cell receptor beta chains were all obtained from the same sample, sequenced in a study of T cell responses to AZD1222 COVID-19 vaccine. Some clones are missing from TCRdb's copy, which holds only in-frame ones; the method was immunoSEQ multiplex PCR. The sample records about 97,000 clones, about 89% being singletons. The sample in question was peripheral blood, obtained on day 0 of AZD1222 vaccination. The receptors stem from an adult in good health.

CDR3 sequence (DNA): TGTGCCAGCAGCCCGGGAACTGGAAACACCATATATTTT. Amino acids: CASSPGTGNTIYF. V gene TRBV5-5 combines with J gene TRBJ1-3; no firm D call. Looked up from germline, CDR1 is SGHKS and CDR2 is YYEKEE (reference sequence). CDR3 length: 13 residues. Trimming left V 4 bases short and J 2 bases short, with 7 bases between.

The gene calls are TRBV7-2 and TRBJ2-5; 7 bases are a match to TRBD1. J was trimmed by 5 bases and V by 6 bases; bases with no gene match: 6. Germline values: CDR1 SGHTA, CDR2 FQGNSA. This CDR3 comprises 13 residues. The DNA of the CDR3 is TGTGCCAGCAGGTTACAGGGGATGGAGACCCAGTACTTC. This codes for CASRLQGMETQYF.

V gene TRBV7-3 combines with J gene TRBJ2-1; possible D gene TRBD1, 5 bases. Trimming shortened V by 3 bases and J by 6 bases, and 9 bases separated the two germline ends. The germline V gene encodes CDR1 SGHTA and CDR2 FQGTGA. The CDR3 sequence is 13 residues long. CDR3 protein: CASSFQGVNEQFF. As DNA, the CDR3 is TGTGCCAGCAGCTTCCAGGGTGTCAATGAGCAGTTCTTC. The entire variable domain, with the rest obtained from reference TRBV7-3 and TRBJ2-1, is as follows: GAGVSQTPSNKVTEKGKYVELRCDPISGHTALYWYRQSLGQGPEFLIYFQGTGAADDSGLPNDRFFAVRPEGSVSTLKIQRTERGDSAVYLCASSFQGVNEQFFGPGTRLTVL.

V gene TRBV7-8 combines with J gene TRBJ2-2, with D possibly TRBD1 on 6 matching bases. Per the germline V gene, CDR1 is SGHVS and CDR2 is FQNEAQ. Trimming removed 2 bases at V and 1 base at J, with 14 bases between. The CDR3 is made up of 17 amino acids. CDR3 bases: TGTGCCAGCAGCTTATTAGGACAGTCTCTGAACACCGGGGAGCTGTTTTTT. It is translated as CASSLLGQSLNTGELFF.

V is TRBV6-5 and J is TRBJ2-7; 8 bases map to TRBD1. V shed 8 bases, J shed 2 bases, and the junction held 2 bases outside the gene matches. Looked up from germline, CDR1 is MNHEY and CDR2 is SVGAGI. CDR3 length: 12 residues. CDR3 residues: CASRDRPYEQYF. CDR3 nucleotide sequence: TGTGCCAGCCGGGACAGGCCCTACGAGCAGTACTTC.

The V gene is TRBV5-1, the J gene TRBJ2-3, with D unresolved. CDR1 SGHRS and CDR2 YFSETQ come from the germline V gene. The CDR3 spans 15 residues. Trimming cost V 6 bases and J 4 bases, with 18 bases left between them. The chain's CDR3 is CASKAGSNYPDTQYF. The CDR3, as DNA: TGCGCCAGCAAGGCCGGGTCAAACTACCCAGATACGCAGTATTTT.

V gene TRBV7-2 combines with J gene TRBJ1-4; no reliable D call. CDR3 size: 16 residues. Trimming shortened V by 5 bases and J by 0 bases, and 13 bases separated the two germline ends. Germline V gene sequence: CDR1 SGHTA, CDR2 FQGNSA. CDR3: CASSAVGRATNEKLFF. The CDR3 DNA sequence: TGTGCCAGCAGCGCGGTGGGTCGTGCAACTAATGAAAAACTGTTTTTT.

The V and J genes are TRBV4-2 and TRBJ1-4, with TRBD1 matching 7 bases. Germline lookup yields CDR1 LGHNA and CDR2 YNFKEQ. V shed 3 bases and J 8 bases; nucleotides not matched to a gene: 12. This CDR3 has 16 amino acids. In DNA, the CDR3 is TGTGCCAGCAGCCAGGGCCGAACAGGGGTGGGGGAAAAACTGTTTTTT. It translates to CASSQGRTGVGEKLFF.

V and J are TRBV5-1 and TRBJ1-5; D is ambiguous. Per the germline V gene, CDR1 is SGHRS and CDR2 is YFSETQ. CDR3 length equals 14 residues. Trimming removed 0 bases at V and 3 bases at J, with 7 bases between. Here the CDR3 DNA reads TGCGCCAGCAGCTTGGATGGATTCAATCAGCCCCAGCATTTT. Protein: CASSLDGFNQPQHF.

The rearrangement joins TRBV9 to TRBJ2-2; TRBD2 aligns across 12 bases. The V gene's germline CDR1 is SGDLS and CDR2 YYNGEE. The CDR3 extends over 18 amino acids. V trimming: 4 bases; J trimming: 1 base; junction bases outside the gene matches: 8. CDR3 coding DNA: TGTGCCAGCAGCACCCGACTAGCGGGAGCCGGGAACACCGGGGAGCTGTTTTTT. It codes for CASSTRLAGAGNTGELFF.

The V gene is TRBV28, the J gene TRBJ1-1; the match to TRBD1 covers 10 bases. Germline CDR1 MDHEN, CDR2 SYDVKM. CDR3 size: 13 residues. V lost 8 bases and J lost 10; bases outside the gene matches: 10. The DNA of the CDR3 is TGTGCCAGCTACCCTGGGACAGGGGCGGGAGCTTTCTTT. Translation: CASYPGTGAGAFF.

This chain joins TRBV5-1 and TRBJ2-7; no firm D call. The V end was cut by 5 bases, the J end by 0 bases, with 15 bases between. The CDR3 is 15 residues long. The germline CDR1 and CDR2 sequences are SGHRS and YFSETQ. As DNA, the CDR3 is TGCGCCAGCAGAGTGGACCTGCACCCCTCCTACGAGCAGTACTTC. Amino acid sequence: CASRVDLHPSYEQYF.

The sample holds one count of this clone. CDR3 nucleotide sequence: TGTGCCTGGGTGGGACAACTCGTCACTGAAGCTTTCTTT. Its translation is CAWVGQLVTEAFF. This sequence joins TRBV30 and TRBJ1-1, with D perhaps TRBD1 (6 bases). V shed 5 bases and J shed 4 bases, with 14 bases lying between them. The CDR3 is 13 residues long. Germline V lookup: CDR1 GTSNPN, CDR2 SVGIG (reference sequence). Full variable domain (missing parts from reference TRBV30 and TRBJ1-1): SQTIHQWPATLVQPVGSPLSLECTVEGTSNPNLYWYRQAAGRGLQLLFYSVGIGQISSEVPQNLSASRPQDRQFILSSKKLLLSDSGFYLCAWVGQLVTEAFFGQGTRLTVV.

The chain recombines TRBV25-1 with TRBJ1-2; TRBD1 agrees at 7 bases. The V gene end was trimmed by 8 bases and the J gene end by 1 base; junction bases not matched to a gene: 4. CDR3 length: 13 residues. The germline gives CDR1 MGHDK, CDR2 SYGVNS. CDR3 coding DNA: TGTGCCAGCTGCCGGGACAGTAACTATGGCTACACCTTC. Translating it yields CASCRDSNYGYTF.

The rearrangement links TRBV7-6 to TRBJ2-1, with 7 positions matching TRBD2. This CDR3 contains 17 residues. Germline V gene lookup returns CDR1 SGHVS and CDR2 FNYEAQ. V lost 1 base, J lost 2 bases, and 8 bases stayed unmatched. CDR3 in DNA: TGTGCCAGCAGCTTAGAGGTAGGGCTAGCGGCCTACAATGAGCAGTTCTTC. Its protein product is CASSLEVGLAAYNEQFF.

The chain links TRBV4-2 to TRBJ1-1, with no clear D. The CDR3 extends over 14 amino acids. The germline V and J ends were trimmed by 3 bases and 1 base, with 9 bases remaining between them. The germline CDR1 and CDR2 sequences are LGHNA and YNFKEQ. The DNA of the CDR3 is TGTGCCAGCAGCCACCCGGTCGAGAACACTGAAGCTTTCTTT. Translation: CASSHPVENTEAFF.

The rearrangement uses TRBV7-2 and TRBJ2-1; D call uncertain. This CDR3 contains 15 residues. The V end was cut by 3 bases, the J end by 0 bases, with 9 bases between. Germline V gene sequence: CDR1 SGHTA, CDR2 FQGNSA. CDR3 sequence reads: CASSFGGYSYNEQFF. The CDR3 DNA sequence: TGTGCCAGCAGCTTTGGCGGCTACTCCTACAATGAGCAGTTCTTC.

The V and J genes are TRBV20-1 and TRBJ1-1, with D unresolved. Trimming took 6 bases from V and 1 from J, leaving 6 bases between them. The CDR3 totals 11 residues. Per the germline V gene, CDR1 is DFQATT and CDR2 is SNEGSKA (reference sequence). The CDR3 loop is CSASGNTEAFF. DNA of the CDR3: TGCAGTGCGTCAGGGAACACTGAAGCTTTCTTT.

The CDR3 sequence is CASSVTYGGAGTGELFF. The CDR3 nucleotides read TGTGCCAGCAGTGTAACCTACGGGGGGGCAGGAACCGGGGAGCTGTTTTTT. The chain links TRBV6-4 to TRBJ2-2; TRBD2 agrees at 8 bases. The CDR3 sequence is 17 residues long. The V gene's germline CDR1 is MRHNA and CDR2 SNTAGT. Germline trimming cut 4 bases from V and 5 bases from J; bases unmatched to any gene: 12.